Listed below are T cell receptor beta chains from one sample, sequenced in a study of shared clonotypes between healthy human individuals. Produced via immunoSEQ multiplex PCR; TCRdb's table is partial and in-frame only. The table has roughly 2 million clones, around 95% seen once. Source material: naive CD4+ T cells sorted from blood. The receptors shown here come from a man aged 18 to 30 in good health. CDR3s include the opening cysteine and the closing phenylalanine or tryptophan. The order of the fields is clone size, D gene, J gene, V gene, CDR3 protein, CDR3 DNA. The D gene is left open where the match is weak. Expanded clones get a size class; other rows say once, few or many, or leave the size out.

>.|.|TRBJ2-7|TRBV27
CASRSSGSYEQYF
TGTGCCAGCCGGTCTTCTGGGAGCTACGAGCAGTACTTC
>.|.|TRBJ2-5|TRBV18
CASSPPGASETQYF
TGTGCCAGCTCACCACCCGGGGCTTCAGAGACCCAGTACTTC
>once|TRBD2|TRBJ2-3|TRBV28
CASSSIAGDTDTQYF
TGTGCCAGCAGTTCTATAGCGGGAGACACAGATACGCAGTATTTT
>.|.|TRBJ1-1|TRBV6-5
CASSETSLLQAFF
TGTGCCAGCAGTGAAACCAGTTTACTCCAAGCTTTCTTT
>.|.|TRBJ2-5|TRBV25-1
CASSELQMGAGETQYF
TGTGCCAGCAGTGAACTCCAGATGGGGGCTGGAGAGACCCAGTACTTC
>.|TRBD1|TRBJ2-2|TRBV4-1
CASSRGQGSNTGELFF
TGCGCCAGCAGCCGCGGACAGGGATCGAACACCGGGGAGCTGTTTTTT
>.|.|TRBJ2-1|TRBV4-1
CASSQVTGGSGDEQFF
TGCGCCAGCAGCCAAGTCACGGGGGGCTCCGGAGATGAGCAGTTCTTC
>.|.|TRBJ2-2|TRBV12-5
CASGLGRLRGELFF
TGTGCTAGTGGTTTGGGACGGCTACGTGGGGAGCTGTTTTTT
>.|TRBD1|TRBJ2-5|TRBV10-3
CAIGDSQETQYF
TGTGCCATAGGGGACAGCCAAGAGACCCAGTACTTC
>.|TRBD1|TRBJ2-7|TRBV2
CASSVVTGGSSEQYF
TGTGCCAGCAGTGTTGTGACAGGGGGGTCATCCGAGCAGTACTTC
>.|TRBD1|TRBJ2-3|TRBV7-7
CASSRTTGATDTQYF
TGTGCTAGCAGCCGAACGACAGGGGCAACAGATACGCAGTATTTT
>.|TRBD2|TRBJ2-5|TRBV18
CASSSGGVETQYF
TGTGCCAGCTCGTCGGGAGGGGTAGAGACCCAGTACTTC
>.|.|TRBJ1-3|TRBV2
CASRGNTIYF
TGTGCCAGCAGGGGAAACACCATATATTTT
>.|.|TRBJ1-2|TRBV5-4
CASSTGFYGYTF
TGTGCCAGCAGCACAGGGTTCTATGGCTACACCTTC
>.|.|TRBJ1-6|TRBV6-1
CASSEEGYSPLHF
TGTGCCAGCAGTGAGGAGGGGTACTCACCCCTCCACTTT
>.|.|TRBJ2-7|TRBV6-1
CASSDLTLTYEQYF
TGTGCCAGCAGTGACTTGACACTTACCTACGAGCAGTACTTC
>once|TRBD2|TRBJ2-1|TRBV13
CASSLGPGTSGYNEQFF
TGTGCCAGCAGCTTAGGGCCCGGGACTAGCGGTTACAATGAGCAGTTCTTC
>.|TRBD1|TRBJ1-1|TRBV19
CASEDRGSGTEAFF
TGTGCCAGTGAGGACAGGGGGTCGGGCACTGAAGCTTTCTTT
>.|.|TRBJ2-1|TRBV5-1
CASSLGPTPQGNNEQFF
TGCGCCAGCAGCTTGGGGCCAACGCCTCAGGGAAACAATGAGCAGTTCTTC
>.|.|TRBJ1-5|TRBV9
CASSVDGDGGGQPQHF
TGTGCCAGCAGCGTAGATGGGGATGGAGGAGGACAGCCCCAGCATTTT
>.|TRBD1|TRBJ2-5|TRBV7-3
CASSNRTGPRETQYF
TGTGCCAGCAGCAACCGGACAGGGCCCCGGGAGACCCAGTACTTC
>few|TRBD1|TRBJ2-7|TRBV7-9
CASSLGGTAYEQYF
TGTGCCAGCAGCTTAGGAGGGACAGCCTACGAGCAGTACTTC
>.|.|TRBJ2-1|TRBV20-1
CSARGSSEQFF
TGCAGTGCTAGAGGGAGTTCTGAGCAGTTCTTC
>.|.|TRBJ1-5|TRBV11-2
CASSLGSGKGQPQHF
TGTGCCAGCAGCTTAGGCTCCGGGAAAGGTCAGCCCCAGCATTTT
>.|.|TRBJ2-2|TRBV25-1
CASSGPAGNTGELFF
TGTGCCAGCTCCGGCCCGGCGGGAAACACCGGGGAGCTGTTTTTT
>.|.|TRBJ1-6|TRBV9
CASSVGAPTPLHF
TGTGCCAGCAGCGTAGGGGCCCCGACACCCCTCCACTTT
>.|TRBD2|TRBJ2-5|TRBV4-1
CASSHITSGREETQYF
TGCGCCAGCAGCCATATTACTAGCGGGAGGGAAGAGACCCAGTACTTC
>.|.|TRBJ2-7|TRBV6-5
CASSSEGGPYEQYF
TGTGCCAGCAGTAGCGAGGGGGGGCCCTACGAGCAGTACTTC
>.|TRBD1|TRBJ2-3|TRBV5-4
CASTQTGTDTQYF
TGTGCCAGCACCCAGACAGGGACAGATACGCAGTATTTT
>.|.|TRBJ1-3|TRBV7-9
CASSLAGGNTIYF
TGTGCCAGCAGCTTAGCCGGGGGGAACACCATATATTTT
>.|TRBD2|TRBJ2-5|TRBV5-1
CASSLARLAGDQETQYF
TGCGCCAGCAGCTTGGCCCGACTAGCGGGGGACCAAGAGACCCAGTACTTC
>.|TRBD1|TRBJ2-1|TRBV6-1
CASSEQAGGYNEQFF
TGTGCCAGCAGTGAACAGGCAGGGGGCTACAATGAGCAGTTCTTC
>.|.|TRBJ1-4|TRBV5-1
CASSIRGGEKLFF
TGCGCCAGCAGTATCAGGGGAGGGGAAAAACTGTTTTTT
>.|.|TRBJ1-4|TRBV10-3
CAIGRTENEKLFF
TGTGCCATCGGGAGGACAGAGAATGAAAAACTGTTTTTT
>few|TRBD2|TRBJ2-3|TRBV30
CAWSVFLTSGRDTQYF
TGTGCCTGGAGTGTATTTTTGACTAGCGGGAGGGATACGCAGTATTTT
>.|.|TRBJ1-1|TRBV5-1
CASSQDPTVNTEAFF
TGCGCCAGCAGCCAGGATCCGACGGTGAACACTGAAGCTTTCTTT
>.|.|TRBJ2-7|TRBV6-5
CASSSAAESSYEQYF
TGTGCCAGCAGTTCCGCCGCGGAAAGCTCCTACGAGCAGTACTTC
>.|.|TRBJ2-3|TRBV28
CASSLRFGATDTQYF
TGTGCCAGCAGTTTAAGGTTTGGGGCCACAGATACGCAGTATTTT
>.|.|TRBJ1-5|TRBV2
CASSGTVYGNQPQHF
TGTGCCAGCAGTGGTACAGTTTACGGCAATCAGCCCCAGCATTTT
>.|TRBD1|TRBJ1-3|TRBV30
CAWSEGQTGNTIYF
TGTGCCTGGAGTGAGGGACAGACTGGAAACACCATATATTTT
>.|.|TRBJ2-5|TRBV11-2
CASSLGADKETQYF
TGTGCCAGCAGCTTAGGGGCAGATAAAGAGACCCAGTACTTC
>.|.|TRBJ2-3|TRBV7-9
CASSKTGIADTQYF
TGTGCCAGCAGCAAGACAGGCATCGCAGATACGCAGTATTTT
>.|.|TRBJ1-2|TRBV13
CASSTGPGGYTF
TGTGCCAGCAGTACAGGGCCGGGTGGCTACACCTTC
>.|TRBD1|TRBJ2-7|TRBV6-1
CASSAVRTGAEQYF
TGTGCCAGCAGTGCCGTAAGAACAGGGGCCGAGCAGTACTTC
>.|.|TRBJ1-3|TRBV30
CAWSVGQASGNTIYF
TGTGCCTGGAGTGTGGGGCAGGCCTCTGGAAACACCATATATTTT
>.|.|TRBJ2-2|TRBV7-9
CASSLRSGGANTGELFF
TGTGCCAGCAGCTTAAGGTCTGGCGGAGCGAACACCGGGGAGCTGTTTTTT
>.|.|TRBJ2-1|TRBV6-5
CASSYSDINEQFF
TGTGCCAGCAGTTACTCCGACATCAATGAGCAGTTCTTC
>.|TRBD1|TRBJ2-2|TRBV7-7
CASSPGTGNTGELFF
TGTGCTAGCAGCCCCGGGACAGGGAACACCGGGGAGCTGTTTTTT
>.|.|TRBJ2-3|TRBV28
CASSPGRSAGTDTQYF
TGTGCCAGCAGTCCAGGTCGGAGCGCTGGCACAGATACGCAGTATTTT
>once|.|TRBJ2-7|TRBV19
CASSFAGELYEQYF
TGTGCCAGTAGTTTTGCAGGGGAACTCTACGAGCAGTACTTC
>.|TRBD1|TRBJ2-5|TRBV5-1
CASSLVTGVQETQYF
TGCGCCAGCAGCTTGGTGACAGGGGTACAAGAGACCCAGTACTTC
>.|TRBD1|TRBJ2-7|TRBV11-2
CASSMDRGLLSYEQYF
TGTGCCAGCAGCATGGACAGGGGTCTTCTAAGCTACGAGCAGTACTTC
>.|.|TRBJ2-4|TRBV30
CAWSGDFSKNIQYF
TGTGCCTGGAGTGGGGACTTCTCCAAAAACATTCAGTACTTC